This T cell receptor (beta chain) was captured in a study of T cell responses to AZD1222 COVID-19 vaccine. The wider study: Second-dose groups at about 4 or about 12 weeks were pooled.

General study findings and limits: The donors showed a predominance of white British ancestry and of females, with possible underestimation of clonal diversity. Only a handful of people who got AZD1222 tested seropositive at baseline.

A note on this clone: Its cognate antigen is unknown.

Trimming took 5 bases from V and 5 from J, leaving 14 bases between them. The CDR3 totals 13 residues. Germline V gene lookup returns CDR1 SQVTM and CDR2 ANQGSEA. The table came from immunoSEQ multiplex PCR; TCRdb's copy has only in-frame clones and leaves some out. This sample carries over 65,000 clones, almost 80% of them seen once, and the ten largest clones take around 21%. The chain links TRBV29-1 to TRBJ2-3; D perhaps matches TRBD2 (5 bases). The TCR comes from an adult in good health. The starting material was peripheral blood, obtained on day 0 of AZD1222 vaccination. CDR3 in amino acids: CSVRAVGEDTQYF. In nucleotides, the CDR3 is TGCAGCGTTCGGGCGGTCGGGGAAGATACGCAGTATTTT.